These 3 T cell receptor beta chains were sequenced from one sample in a study of blood T cell repertoires in COVID-19. The data were produced by immunoSEQ multiplex PCR, yet TCRdb's version contains in-frame clones alone and is incomplete. The table shows 350,000 to 400,000 clones, with about nine tenths occurring only once. Sequencing was performed on PBMCs or T cells enriched from blood (not recorded which). The receptors come from a middle-aged woman who had been exposed to COVID-19.

CDR3: CASSPAGSGNTIYF. In nucleotides, the CDR3 is TGTGCCAGCTCACCGGCGGGATCTGGAAACACCATATATTTT. The chain has TRBV18 and TRBJ1-3; D unresolved. The length of the CDR3 is 14 residues. V was cut by 3 bases and J by 1 base, with 7 bases left in between. Per germline, CDR1 KGHSH and CDR2 LQKENI.

This clone was observed a single time. V is TRBV7-9 and J is TRBJ1-2; 10 nucleotides agree with TRBD1. The V gene's germline CDR1 is SEHNR and CDR2 FQNEAQ (reference sequence). The V segment lost 1 base and the J segment 8 bases; nucleotides outside the gene matches: 7. This CDR3 spans 15 amino acids. This CDR3 is CASSLEGQGLSGYTF. The CDR3 DNA reads TGTGCCAGCAGCTTAGAGGGACAGGGGCTGTCCGGCTACACCTTC.

The CDR3 here is CASSFFGGGADTQYF. As DNA, the CDR3 is TGTGCCAGCAGTTTTTTTGGCGGGGGGGCAGATACGCAGTATTTT. The rearrangement links TRBV27 to TRBJ2-3; TRBD2 matches 9 bases. The CDR3 runs 15 residues. From germline, CDR1 is MNHEY and CDR2 SMNVEV (reference sequence). The V gene end was trimmed by 3 bases and the J gene end by 4 bases; junction bases not matched to a gene: 5.